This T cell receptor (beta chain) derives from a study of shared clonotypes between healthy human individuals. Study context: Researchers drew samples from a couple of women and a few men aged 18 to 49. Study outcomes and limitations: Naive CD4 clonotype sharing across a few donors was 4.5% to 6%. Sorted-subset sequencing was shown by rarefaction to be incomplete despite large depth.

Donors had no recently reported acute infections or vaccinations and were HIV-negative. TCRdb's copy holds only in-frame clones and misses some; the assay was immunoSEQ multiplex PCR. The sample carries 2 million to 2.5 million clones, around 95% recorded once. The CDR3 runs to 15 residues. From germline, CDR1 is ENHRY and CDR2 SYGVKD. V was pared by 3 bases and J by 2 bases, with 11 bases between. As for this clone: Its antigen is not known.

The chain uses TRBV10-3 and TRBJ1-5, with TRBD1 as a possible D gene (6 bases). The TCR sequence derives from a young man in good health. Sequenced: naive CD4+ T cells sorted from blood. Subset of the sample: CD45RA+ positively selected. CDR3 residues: CAISDGRGGNQPQHF. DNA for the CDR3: TGTGCCATCAGTGATGGGAGGGGGGGCAATCAGCCCCAGCATTTT.